This T cell receptor (beta chain) was retrieved from a study of blood T cell repertoires in COVID-19. As for the study in general: Sites across the United States, Italy and Spain contributed samples from acute and convalescent COVID-19.

The CDR3 spans 15 residues. After removal of 3 bases from V and 5 bases from J, the junction contained 6 bases not matched to a gene. Germline V gene data show CDR1 as SGDLS and CDR2 as YYNGEE. Original processing methods: Estimation of nucleated cell counts relied on the amplification of reference gene primers. Sequencing used immunoSEQ multiplex PCR; TCRdb keeps in-frame clones, though not all of them. That table gives V, J and clone size, and the DNA gave D and trimming. The repertoire holds 350,000 to 450,000 clones, with about 85% as singletons. This receptor was identified in a woman in her late teens or twenties with acute or convalescent COVID-19. Sequenced material: peripheral blood. The gene calls are TRBV9 and TRBJ2-2; 8 nucleotides match TRBD2. CDR3 in amino acids: CASSESGRGTGELFF. CDR3 sequence (DNA): TGTGCCAGCAGCGAGTCCGGGAGGGGGACCGGGGAGCTGTTTTTT.